A selection of T cell receptor beta chains follows, all from one sample in a study of vaccination and CD4 T cells after COVID-19. The antigens for these receptors are not known. TCRdb reanalysed the PCR reads using MiXCR and keeps one entry per CDR3 protein. The sample consists of thousands of distinct CDR3 sequences, about 56% of them appearing once. The material sequenced was CD4+ T cells from blood, cultured in vitro. These receptors originate from a human donor who had recovered from COVID-19. Each CDR3 is given with its conserved first and last residue. D genes are given only for firm matches. Only some rows state a clone size, as once, few, many or a class for expanded clones.

d_call: TRBD1; v_call: TRBV11-3; j_call: TRBJ1-6; clone_size: -; cdr3_aa: CASSSRQGHDNSPLHF; cdr3_nt: TGTGCCAGCAGCTCCCGACAGGGGCACGATAATTCACCCCTCCACTTT
d_call: TRBD1; v_call: TRBV20-1; j_call: TRBJ1-1; clone_size: -; cdr3_aa: CSASPGQGAFF; cdr3_nt: TGCAGTGCCTCACCGGGACAGGGAGCTTTCTTT
d_call: -; v_call: TRBV27; j_call: TRBJ2-1; clone_size: -; cdr3_aa: CASSPTARGNNEQFF; cdr3_nt: TGTGCCAGCAGTCCGACAGCCCGGGGGAACAATGAGCAGTTCTTC
d_call: TRBD1; v_call: TRBV6-1; j_call: TRBJ1-6; clone_size: -; cdr3_aa: CASTQGWDRANSPLHF; cdr3_nt: TGTGCCAGCACCCAAGGATGGGACAGGGCGAATTCACCCCTCCACTTT
d_call: TRBD1; v_call: TRBV2; j_call: TRBJ2-3; clone_size: -; cdr3_aa: CASGQGIADTQYF; cdr3_nt: TGTGCCAGCGGACAGGGGATAGCGGATACGCAGTATTTT
d_call: -; v_call: TRBV20-1; j_call: TRBJ2-5; clone_size: -; cdr3_aa: CSARSGFRETQYF; cdr3_nt: TGCAGTGCTAGGTCAGGGTTTAGGGAGACCCAGTACTTC
d_call: TRBD1; v_call: TRBV6-1; j_call: TRBJ1-6; clone_size: once; cdr3_aa: CASSEAKGANSPLHF; cdr3_nt: TGTGCCAGCAGTGAAGCTAAGGGGGCGAATTCACCCCTCCACTTT
d_call: TRBD2; v_call: TRBV2; j_call: TRBJ2-3; clone_size: once; cdr3_aa: CASSAHISGSSTDTQYF; cdr3_nt: TGTGCCAGCAGTGCTCACATTAGCGGGAGTAGCACAGATACGCAGTATTTT
d_call: -; v_call: TRBV7-2; j_call: TRBJ1-5; clone_size: -; cdr3_aa: CASSGQGGNNQPQHF; cdr3_nt: TGTGCCAGCAGCGGTCAGGGAGGCAACAATCAGCCCCAGCATTTT
d_call: TRBD2; v_call: TRBV20-1; j_call: TRBJ2-1; clone_size: -; cdr3_aa: CSAPRGSGGYNNEQFF; cdr3_nt: TGCAGTGCCCCGAGAGGTAGCGGGGGCTACAACAATGAGCAGTTCTTC
d_call: TRBD1; v_call: TRBV15; j_call: TRBJ2-6; clone_size: -; cdr3_aa: CATSAQGARSGANVLTF; cdr3_nt: TGTGCCACCAGCGCACAGGGGGCACGCTCTGGGGCCAACGTCCTGACTTTC
d_call: -; v_call: TRBV10-3; j_call: TRBJ1-1; clone_size: once; cdr3_aa: CATSGGSTTEAFF; cdr3_nt: TGTGCCACCTCCGGGGGCAGTACCACTGAAGCTTTCTTT
d_call: TRBD1; v_call: TRBV19; j_call: TRBJ1-2; clone_size: once; cdr3_aa: CASSMKGTGGGYGYTF; cdr3_nt: TGTGCCAGTAGTATGAAAGGGACAGGGGGCGGCTATGGCTACACCTTC
d_call: -; v_call: TRBV2; j_call: TRBJ2-7; clone_size: -; cdr3_aa: CASVLPDAFYEQYF; cdr3_nt: TGTGCCAGCGTACTTCCGGACGCCTTCTACGAGCAGTACTTC
d_call: -; v_call: TRBV6-2/TRBV6-3; j_call: TRBJ1-5; clone_size: -; cdr3_aa: CATLPRGSNQPQHF; cdr3_nt: TGTGCCACCCTACCTCGGGGGAGCAATCAGCCCCAGCATTTT
d_call: -; v_call: TRBV10-3; j_call: TRBJ1-1; clone_size: -; cdr3_aa: CAISTPRRQGGTEAFF; cdr3_nt: TGTGCCATCAGCACTCCAAGGAGGCAGGGAGGCACTGAAGCTTTCTTT
d_call: -; v_call: TRBV25-1; j_call: TRBJ1-5; clone_size: -; cdr3_aa: CASSEGTTSNQPQHF; cdr3_nt: TGTGCCAGCAGTGAAGGGACAACGAGCAATCAGCCCCAGCATTTT
d_call: -; v_call: TRBV28; j_call: TRBJ2-7; clone_size: -; cdr3_aa: CASTLTVVSEQYF; cdr3_nt: TGTGCCAGCACCCTCACTGTGGTGTCCGAGCAGTACTTC
d_call: -; v_call: TRBV6-1; j_call: TRBJ2-5; clone_size: few; cdr3_aa: CASSEGGPTGTQYF; cdr3_nt: TGTGCCAGCAGTGAAGGGGGGCCGACGGGCACCCAGTACTTC
d_call: -; v_call: TRBV7-2; j_call: TRBJ1-6; clone_size: once; cdr3_aa: CASSLQGFVGSPLHF; cdr3_nt: TGTGCCAGCAGCTTGCAGGGGTTCGTTGGATCACCCCTCCACTTT
d_call: TRBD1; v_call: TRBV27; j_call: TRBJ2-5; clone_size: -; cdr3_aa: CASSWTGGWVQETQYF; cdr3_nt: TGTGCCAGCAGTTGGACAGGGGGCTGGGTACAGGAGACCCAGTACTTC
d_call: -; v_call: TRBV20-1; j_call: TRBJ1-1; clone_size: few; cdr3_aa: CSAPPSLGRAEAFF; cdr3_nt: TGCAGTGCTCCTCCATCACTTGGGCGCGCTGAAGCTTTCTTT
d_call: -; v_call: TRBV6-1; j_call: TRBJ1-6; clone_size: hyperexpanded; cdr3_aa: CASTRPGRINSPLHF; cdr3_nt: TGTGCCAGCACCCGACCCGGACGGATCAATTCACCCCTCCACTTT
d_call: -; v_call: TRBV7-3; j_call: TRBJ2-5; clone_size: few; cdr3_aa: CASSPGGGTQYF; cdr3_nt: TGTGCCAGCAGCCCCGGTGGGGGGACCCAGTACTTC
d_call: -; v_call: TRBV15; j_call: TRBJ2-3; clone_size: few; cdr3_aa: CATSREADLTDTQYF; cdr3_nt: TGTGCCACCAGCAGAGAGGCGGACCTCACAGATACGCAGTATTTT
d_call: -; v_call: TRBV28; j_call: TRBJ2-7; clone_size: -; cdr3_aa: CASSLGGTVSYEQYF; cdr3_nt: TGTGCCAGCAGTTTGGGAGGGACAGTTTCCTACGAGCAGTACTTC
d_call: -; v_call: TRBV20-1; j_call: TRBJ2-5; clone_size: -; cdr3_aa: CSASDGRGGETQYF; cdr3_nt: TGCAGTGCTAGTGATGGCAGGGGAGGAGAGACCCAGTACTTC
d_call: -; v_call: TRBV19; j_call: TRBJ1-5; clone_size: -; cdr3_aa: CASSSWGSNQPQHF; cdr3_nt: TGTGCCAGTAGTTCTTGGGGTAGCAATCAGCCCCAGCATTTT
d_call: -; v_call: TRBV24-1; j_call: TRBJ1-2; clone_size: -; cdr3_aa: CATSDLFGGYTF; cdr3_nt: TGTGCCACCAGTGACCTCTTCGGGGGCTACACCTTC
d_call: -; v_call: TRBV2; j_call: TRBJ2-2; clone_size: -; cdr3_aa: CASTAGSTNTGELFF; cdr3_nt: TGTGCCAGCACTGCCGGGAGTACTAACACCGGGGAGCTGTTTTTT
d_call: -; v_call: TRBV6-1; j_call: TRBJ2-7; clone_size: -; cdr3_aa: CASRTTDSRHSSYEQYF; cdr3_nt: TGTGCCAGCAGAACTACCGACAGCCGACATAGCTCCTACGAGCAGTACTTC
d_call: TRBD2; v_call: TRBV11-3; j_call: TRBJ2-3; clone_size: -; cdr3_aa: CASSFRTSGGSDTQYF; cdr3_nt: TGTGCCAGCAGCTTCCGGACTAGCGGGGGGTCAGATACGCAGTATTTT
d_call: TRBD1; v_call: TRBV2; j_call: TRBJ2-2; clone_size: -; cdr3_aa: CASSERDSTGELFF; cdr3_nt: TGTGCCAGCAGTGAGAGGGACAGCACCGGGGAGCTGTTTTTT
d_call: -; v_call: TRBV11-3; j_call: TRBJ2-7; clone_size: -; cdr3_aa: CASSLIGHGNYEQYF; cdr3_nt: TGTGCCAGCAGCTTAATAGGTCATGGAAACTACGAGCAGTACTTC
d_call: -; v_call: TRBV19; j_call: TRBJ2-7; clone_size: -; cdr3_aa: CASSIMASSDEQYF; cdr3_nt: TGTGCCAGTAGTATAATGGCCTCCTCCGACGAGCAGTACTTC
d_call: TRBD1; v_call: TRBV20-1; j_call: TRBJ1-5; clone_size: -; cdr3_aa: CSARAKDRNSNQPQHF; cdr3_nt: TGCAGTGCTAGAGCTAAGGACAGGAATAGCAATCAGCCCCAGCATTTT
d_call: -; v_call: TRBV4-1; j_call: TRBJ2-7; clone_size: -; cdr3_aa: CASSQGPGGSSYEQYF; cdr3_nt: TGCGCCAGCAGCCAGGGACCAGGAGGAAGCTCCTACGAGCAGTACTTC
d_call: -; v_call: TRBV30; j_call: TRBJ1-2; clone_size: large; cdr3_aa: CAWSPGANYGYTF; cdr3_nt: TGTGCCTGGAGTCCGGGGGCTAACTATGGCTACACCTTC
d_call: -; v_call: TRBV20-1; j_call: TRBJ2-3; clone_size: few; cdr3_aa: CSASWSSTDTQYF; cdr3_nt: TGCAGTGCTAGCTGGTCTAGCACAGATACGCAGTATTTT
d_call: -; v_call: TRBV20-1; j_call: TRBJ2-5; clone_size: -; cdr3_aa: CSAIGTNQETQYF; cdr3_nt: TGCAGTGCTATTGGGACAAACCAAGAGACCCAGTACTTC
d_call: TRBD2; v_call: TRBV4-2; j_call: TRBJ2-7; clone_size: once; cdr3_aa: CASSRGLAGAYEQYF; cdr3_nt: TGTGCCAGCAGCCGCGGACTAGCGGGAGCCTACGAGCAGTACTTC
d_call: TRBD2; v_call: TRBV20-1; j_call: TRBJ2-1; clone_size: -; cdr3_aa: CSARTGLAGANEQFF; cdr3_nt: TGCAGTGCTAGAACGGGACTAGCGGGAGCTAATGAGCAGTTCTTC
d_call: -; v_call: TRBV6-1; j_call: TRBJ1-1; clone_size: -; cdr3_aa: CASSTARGRQVTTEAFF; cdr3_nt: TGTGCCAGCAGTACCGCCCGCGGAAGACAGGTTACCACTGAAGCTTTCTTT
d_call: -; v_call: TRBV5-4; j_call: TRBJ1-2; clone_size: -; cdr3_aa: CASSLGGGGPGYTF; cdr3_nt: TGTGCCAGCAGCTTGGGGGGTGGGGGACCTGGCTACACCTTC
d_call: -; v_call: TRBV14; j_call: TRBJ1-2; clone_size: -; cdr3_aa: CASSARGGSNYGYTF; cdr3_nt: TGTGCCAGCAGCGCCCGGGGTGGTTCTAACTATGGCTACACCTTC
d_call: -; v_call: TRBV6-2/TRBV6-3; j_call: TRBJ1-1; clone_size: few; cdr3_aa: CASRRTFQGTEAFF; cdr3_nt: TGTGCCAGCAGGCGGACATTTCAAGGCACTGAAGCTTTCTTT
d_call: TRBD1; v_call: TRBV6-1; j_call: TRBJ1-6; clone_size: -; cdr3_aa: CASSRAGTGDSPLHF; cdr3_nt: TGTGCCAGCAGTCGAGCCGGGACAGGAGATTCACCCCTCCACTTT
d_call: -; v_call: TRBV5-4; j_call: TRBJ1-1; clone_size: -; cdr3_aa: CASSSSLDVLMGTEAFF; cdr3_nt: TGTGCCAGCAGCTCGTCCCTAGACGTTTTAATGGGCACTGAAGCTTTCTTT
d_call: TRBD2; v_call: TRBV20-1; j_call: TRBJ2-1; clone_size: -; cdr3_aa: CSATSGGGGESYNEQFF; cdr3_nt: TGCAGTGCTACCAGCGGGGGGGGCGGGGAATCCTACAATGAGCAGTTCTTC
d_call: -; v_call: TRBV20-1; j_call: TRBJ2-5; clone_size: few; cdr3_aa: CSARVGQETQYF; cdr3_nt: TGCAGTGCTAGAGTAGGGCAAGAGACCCAGTACTTC
d_call: -; v_call: TRBV27; j_call: TRBJ2-7; clone_size: few; cdr3_aa: CASQKGGSKTYEQYF; cdr3_nt: TGTGCCAGCCAAAAGGGGGGTAGTAAAACCTACGAGCAGTACTTC
d_call: TRBD1; v_call: TRBV19; j_call: TRBJ1-5; clone_size: -; cdr3_aa: CASSSRDRAGNQPQHF; cdr3_nt: TGTGCCAGTAGTTCCCGGGACAGGGCGGGCAATCAGCCCCAGCATTTT
d_call: -; v_call: TRBV7-3; j_call: TRBJ2-1; clone_size: -; cdr3_aa: CASSLRRGTEQFF; cdr3_nt: TGTGCCAGCAGCTTAAGACGGGGGACTGAGCAGTTCTTC
d_call: -; v_call: TRBV19; j_call: TRBJ1-2; clone_size: few; cdr3_aa: CASRDNDFSKGYTF; cdr3_nt: TGTGCCAGTAGGGACAATGACTTCTCTAAGGGCTACACCTTC
d_call: TRBD1; v_call: TRBV6-1; j_call: TRBJ2-2; clone_size: -; cdr3_aa: CASSGALPGTGFRELFF; cdr3_nt: TGTGCCAGCAGTGGGGCGCTACCCGGGACAGGGTTCCGGGAGCTGTTTTTT